These 9 T cell receptor beta chains originate from one sample sequenced in a study of vaccination and CD4 T cells after COVID-19. Their antigen targets remain unknown. Sample treatment: roughly nine-day PBMC culture with coronavirus spike peptide pools or control peptides (ViraFEST assay). Sequenced with the Oncomine TCR Beta short-read assay was DNA taken from cultured CD4+ T cells. TCRdb recomputed calls from the PCR reads with MiXCR, one row per CDR3 protein. The sample holds about 20,000 distinct CDR3 sequences, roughly 46% seen once. The material was CD4+ T cells from blood, cultured in vitro, obtained after SARS-CoV-2 vaccination. These receptor sequences come from a human donor who had recovered from COVID-19.

This clonotype was seen a few times. The chain couples TRBV7-3 to TRBJ1-6, with D perhaps matching TRBD1 (5 bases). Germline V gene sequence: CDR1 SGHTA, CDR2 FQGTGA. The CDR3 length is 14 residues. Deletions cut 2 bases from V and 10 bases from J, with 12 bases between. CDR3 region: CASSLLGGESPLHF. The CDR3 bases are TGTGCCAGCAGCTTATTGGGGGGGGAATCACCCCTCCACTTT.

This chain uses TRBV20-1 with TRBJ2-5; 8 bases map to TRBD2. The germline V gene has CDR1 DFQATT and CDR2 SNEGSKA (reference sequence). The CDR3 spans 13 residues. The junction had 7 bases not matched to a gene; V was cut back by 5 bases and J by 5 bases. DNA of the CDR3: TGCAGTGCTCTCACCCCGGGAGGGGAGACCCAGTACTTC. Translated: CSALTPGGETQYF.

This clonotype was counted a few times. This rearrangement joins TRBV7-8 to TRBJ2-2; D could derive from TRBD1 or TRBD2 (5 bases each). CDR1 and CDR2 (germline): SGHVS, FQNEAQ. This CDR3 has 17 residues. Between the trimmed V and J ends, which lost 2 bases and 2 bases, there was a span of 15 bases. CDR3 amino acids: CASSLWDVWSNTGELFF. The CDR3 DNA reads TGTGCCAGCAGCTTATGGGACGTTTGGTCAAACACCGGGGAGCTGTTTTTT. The full variable domain, with the rest looked up from reference TRBV7-8 and TRBJ2-2, is GAGVSQSPRYKVAKRGQDVALRCDPISGHVSLFWYQQALGQGPEFLTYFQNEAQLDKSGLPSDRFFAERPEGSVSTLKIQRTQQEDSAVYLCASSLWDVWSNTGELFFGEGSRLTVL.

The chain combines TRBV6-2 or TRBV6-3 with TRBJ2-7, with D possibly TRBD1 on 7 matching bases. The CDR3 loop spans 13 amino acids. Germline V gene sequence: CDR1 MNHEY, CDR2 SVGEGT. V gave up 5 bases and J gave up 5 bases, with 13 bases separating them. The CDR3 nucleotides are TGTGCCAGCAGTCGCAGGGGGGACCACGAGCAGTACTTC. This gives the protein CASSRRGDHEQYF.

The chain has TRBV20-1 and TRBJ1-2; D remains unclear. Germline V lookup: CDR1 DFQATT, CDR2 SNEGSKA (reference sequence). CDR3 length: 12 residues. Deletions cut 6 bases from V and 0 bases from J, with 8 bases between. The CDR3 loop reads CSADAANYGYTF. CDR3 in DNA: TGCAGTGCCGACGCCGCTAACTATGGCTACACCTTC.

The rearrangement uses TRBV27 and TRBJ2-5; D perhaps matches TRBD1 (5 bases). This CDR3 has 13 residues. The V end lost 3 bases, the J end lost 7 bases, and 12 bases lay between the germline ends. The germline gives CDR1 MNHEY, CDR2 SMNVEV (reference sequence). CDR3 sequence reads: CASSFSSRGTQYF. In DNA form, the CDR3 reads TGTGCCAGCAGTTTCTCGAGTAGGGGGACCCAGTACTTC.

The CDR3 reads CASSYQRSAETQYF. Here the CDR3 DNA reads TGTGCCAGCAGTTACCAACGGTCGGCAGAGACCCAGTACTTC. The chain couples TRBV11-2 to TRBJ2-5; D gene uncertain. Deletions cut 6 bases from V and 4 bases from J, with 15 bases between. There are 14 residues in the CDR3. CDR1 is SGHAT and CDR2 is FQNNGV in the germline V gene. The whole variable domain, remainder taken from reference TRBV11-2 and TRBJ2-5, is EAGVAQSPRYKIIEKRQSVAFWCNPISGHATLYWYQQILGQGPKLLIQFQNNGVVDDSQLPKDRFSAERLKGVDSTLKIQPAKLEDSAVYLCASSYQRSAETQYFGPGTRLLVL.

This chain connects TRBV20-1 to TRBJ2-6; weak D call: TRBD1 (6 bases). V was shortened by 7 bases and J by 0 bases, with 13 bases between the two germline ends. The germline CDR1 and CDR2 sequences are DFQATT and SNEGSKA (reference sequence). The CDR3 spans 15 residues. The CDR3 spells CSGPDSTSGANVLTF. The CDR3 nucleotides read TGCAGTGGACCGGACAGTACCTCTGGGGCCAACGTCCTGACTTTC.

This clonotype appeared a few times. The rearrangement links TRBV20-1 to TRBJ1-1; D is uncertain. V was pared by 1 base and J by 3 bases, with 3 bases between. This CDR3 contains 11 residues. Per the germline V gene, CDR1 is DFQATT and CDR2 is SNEGSKA (reference sequence). The CDR3 reads CSARVDTEAFF. DNA of the CDR3: TGCAGTGCTAGAGTGGACACTGAAGCTTTCTTT.